A selection of T cell receptor beta chains follows, all from one sample in a study of T cell responses to AZD1222 COVID-19 vaccine. Sequencing used immunoSEQ multiplex PCR; TCRdb keeps in-frame clones, though not all of them. The table includes approximately 160,000 clones, 85% to 95% detected once. The sequencing here drew on peripheral blood, taken 28 days after the second AZD1222 dose. The receptors shown here come from an adult who received the AZD1222 COVID-19 vaccine. Each CDR3 is given with its conserved first and last residue. The D gene is left open where the match is weak. The size field is filled for only some rows; it gives once, few, many or a size class.

TRBJ2-3,once,-,TRBV6-5,CASSFRDGVADTQYF,TGTGCCAGCAGTTTCCGGGACGGGGTGGCAGATACGCAGTATTTT
TRBJ2-1,-,TRBD2,TRBV29-1,CSVEPSGGSSYNEQFF,TGCAGCGTTGAGCCTAGCGGGGGGAGCTCCTACAATGAGCAGTTCTTC
TRBJ1-1,-,-,TRBV7-9,CASSLAPTETTEAFF,TGTGCCAGCAGCTTAGCCCCGACGGAGACCACTGAAGCTTTCTTT
TRBJ2-1,-,-,TRBV19,CASNLDRSSYNEQFF,TGTGCCAGTAATCTAGACAGAAGCTCCTACAATGAGCAGTTCTTC
TRBJ2-7,-,-,TRBV7-2,CASSPGLHYEQYF,TGTGCCAGCAGCCCGGGACTTCACTACGAGCAGTACTTC
TRBJ1-2,-,-,TRBV2,CASSEVQLYGYTF,TGTGCCAGCAGTGAAGTGCAGCTCTATGGCTACACCTTC
TRBJ2-5,-,-,TRBV6-5,CASKYGSAQSWGQYF,TGTGCCAGCAAGTACGGGAGCGCTCAAAGTTGGGGCCAGTACTTC
TRBJ1-4,-,-,TRBV27,CASSSLGTANEKLFF,TGTGCCAGCTCTAGTCTGGGGACGGCTAATGAAAAACTGTTTTTT
TRBJ1-1,-,-,TRBV29-1,CSVEVTGNTEAFF,TGCAGCGTTGAAGTAACAGGGAACACTGAAGCTTTCTTT
TRBJ2-7,-,-,TRBV4-1,CASSQDDAYEQYF,TGCGCCAGCAGCCAGGACGACGCGTACGAGCAGTACTTC
TRBJ2-1,-,TRBD2,TRBV18,CASSVASGGNNEQFF,TGTGCCAGCTCCGTTGCTAGCGGGGGGAACAATGAGCAGTTCTTC
TRBJ1-1,-,TRBD1,TRBV12-5,CASGLTRTGLVVAFF,TGTGCTAGTGGTTTGACCAGGACAGGGTTGGTTGTAGCTTTCTTT
TRBJ2-1,-,TRBD2,TRBV19,CASSIDGTSGSNEQFF,TGTGCCAGTAGTATAGATGGGACTAGCGGGAGTAATGAGCAGTTCTTC
TRBJ1-1,-,TRBD1,TRBV9,CASSASPGGWTEAFF,TGTGCCAGCAGCGCTTCCCCAGGGGGCTGGACTGAAGCTTTCTTT
TRBJ2-7,-,TRBD2,TRBV2,CASIRAPGLAGRYEQYF,TGTGCCAGCATTCGGGCCCCGGGACTAGCGGGAAGGTACGAGCAGTACTTC
TRBJ2-1,once,-,TRBV7-9,CASRGNPGSRSGSDEQFF,TGTGCCAGCAGGGGTAACCCAGGGTCGAGGAGTGGATCCGATGAGCAGTTCTTC
TRBJ2-1,-,TRBD2,TRBV11-2,CASRQRLAGSYNEQFF,TGTGCCAGCAGACAACGGCTAGCGGGTTCGTACAATGAGCAGTTCTTC
TRBJ2-5,-,-,TRBV6-2/TRBV6-3,CASSYREQETQYF,TGTGCCAGCAGTTACCGGGAACAAGAGACCCAGTACTTC
TRBJ2-1,once,TRBD2,TRBV7-9,CASSSGTSGRVQDEQFF,TGTGCCAGCAGCTCTGGGACTAGCGGGAGGGTGCAGGATGAGCAGTTCTTC
TRBJ1-1,-,TRBD1,TRBV6-6,CASSPTGMTEAFF,TGTGCCAGCAGTCCGACAGGGATGACTGAAGCTTTCTTT
TRBJ2-1,-,-,TRBV19,CASSIVASSSYNEQFF,TGTGCCAGTAGTATCGTGGCTTCAAGCTCCTACAATGAGCAGTTCTTC
TRBJ2-1,-,-,TRBV29-1,CSVERWGSYNEQFF,TGCAGCGTTGAACGGTGGGGGTCCTACAATGAGCAGTTCTTC
TRBJ1-5,-,TRBD1,TRBV7-6,CASSPRTGDPSNQPQHF,TGTGCCAGCAGCCCCCGGACAGGGGACCCTAGCAATCAGCCCCAGCATTTT
TRBJ1-3,-,-,TRBV29-1,CSAAFSGNTIYF,TGCAGCGCAGCCTTCTCTGGAAACACCATATATTTT
TRBJ2-7,-,TRBD1,TRBV6-5,CASRVGTGVYEQYF,TGTGCCAGCAGAGTCGGGACAGGTGTCTACGAGCAGTACTTC
TRBJ2-2,-,-,TRBV5-1,CASSGDANTGELFF,TGCGCCAGCAGCGGGGACGCGAACACCGGGGAGCTGTTTTTT
TRBJ1-2,-,TRBD1,TRBV5-3,CARSSGGGGYTF,TGTGCCAGAAGCTCAGGGGGAGGTGGCTACACCTTC